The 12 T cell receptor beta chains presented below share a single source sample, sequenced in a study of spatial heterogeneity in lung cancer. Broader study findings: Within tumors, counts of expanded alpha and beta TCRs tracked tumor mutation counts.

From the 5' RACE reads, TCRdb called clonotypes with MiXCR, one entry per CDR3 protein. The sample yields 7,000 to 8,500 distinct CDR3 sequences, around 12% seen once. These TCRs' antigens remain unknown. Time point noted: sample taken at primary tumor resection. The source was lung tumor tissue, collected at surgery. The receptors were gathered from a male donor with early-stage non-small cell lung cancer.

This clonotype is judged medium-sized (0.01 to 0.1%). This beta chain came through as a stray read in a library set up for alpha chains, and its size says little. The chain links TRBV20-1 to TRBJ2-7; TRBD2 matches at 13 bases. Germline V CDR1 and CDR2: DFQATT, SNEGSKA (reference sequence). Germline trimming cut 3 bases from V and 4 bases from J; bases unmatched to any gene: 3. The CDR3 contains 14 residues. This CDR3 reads CSASGTSGNYEQYF. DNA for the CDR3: TGCAGTGCTAGCGGGACTAGCGGGAATTACGAGCAGTACTTC.

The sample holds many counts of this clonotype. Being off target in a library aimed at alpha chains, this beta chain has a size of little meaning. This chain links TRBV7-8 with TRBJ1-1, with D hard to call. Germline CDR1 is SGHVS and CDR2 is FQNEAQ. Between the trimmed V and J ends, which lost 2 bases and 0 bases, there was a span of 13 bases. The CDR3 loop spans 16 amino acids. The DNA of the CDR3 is TGTGCCAGCAGCTTATTCAACTTGCAGATGAACACTGAAGCTTTCTTT. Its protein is CASSLFNLQMNTEAFF.

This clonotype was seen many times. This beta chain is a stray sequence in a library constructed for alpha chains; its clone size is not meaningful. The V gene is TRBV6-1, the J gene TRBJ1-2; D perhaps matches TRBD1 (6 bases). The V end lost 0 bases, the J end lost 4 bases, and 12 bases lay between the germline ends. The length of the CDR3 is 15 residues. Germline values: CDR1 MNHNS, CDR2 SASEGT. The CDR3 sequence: CASSEAGSGAYGYTF. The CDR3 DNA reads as TGTGCCAGCAGTGAAGCGGGTTCAGGGGCCTATGGCTACACCTTC.

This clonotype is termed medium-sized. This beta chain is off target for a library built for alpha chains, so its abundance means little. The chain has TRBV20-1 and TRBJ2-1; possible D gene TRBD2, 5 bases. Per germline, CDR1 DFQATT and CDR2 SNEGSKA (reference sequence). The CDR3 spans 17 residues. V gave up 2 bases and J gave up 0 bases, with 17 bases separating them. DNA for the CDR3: TGCAGTGCTAGACTAATTAGAAGCGGAAGCTCCTACAATGAGCAGTTCTTC. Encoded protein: CSARLIRSGSSYNEQFF.

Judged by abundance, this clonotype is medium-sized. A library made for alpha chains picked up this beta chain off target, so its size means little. As DNA, the CDR3 is TGTGCCAGCAGTTTCGGCCACACCGGGGAGCTGTTTTTT. It encodes CASSFGHTGELFF. This chain uses TRBV12-3 or TRBV12-4 with TRBJ2-2; D uncertain. The CDR3 is 13 amino acids. The V and J ends lost 3 bases and 3 bases respectively, with 5 bases between them.

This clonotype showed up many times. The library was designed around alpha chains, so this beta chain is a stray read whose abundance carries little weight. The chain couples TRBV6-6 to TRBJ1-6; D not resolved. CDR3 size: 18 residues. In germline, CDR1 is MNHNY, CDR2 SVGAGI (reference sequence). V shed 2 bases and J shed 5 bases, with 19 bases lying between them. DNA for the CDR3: TGTGCCAGCAGTTACCCACTTAGTCGGGAGTTGAATAATTCACCCCTCCACTTT. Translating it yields CASSYPLSRELNNSPLHF.

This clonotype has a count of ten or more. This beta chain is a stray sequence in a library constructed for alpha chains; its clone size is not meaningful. The CDR3 DNA sequence: TGTGCCAGCAGTTTCCCCCGGGCGGGGAGAGGGGCAACTAGCACAGATACGCAGTATTTT. This gives the protein CASSFPRAGRGATSTDTQYF. The chain combines TRBV28 with TRBJ2-3; D might be TRBD2 (6 bases). This CDR3 has 20 amino acids. Per the germline V gene, CDR1 is MDHEN and CDR2 is SYDVKM. V was trimmed by 3 bases and J by 0 bases, leaving 25 bases between them. The full variable domain, rest sourced from reference TRBV28 and TRBJ2-3, is DVKVTQSSRYLVKRTGEKVFLECVQDMDHENMFWYRQDPGLGLRLIYFSYDVKMKEKGDIPEGYSVSREKKERFSLILESASTNQTSMYLCASSFPRAGRGATSTDTQYFGPGTRLTVL.

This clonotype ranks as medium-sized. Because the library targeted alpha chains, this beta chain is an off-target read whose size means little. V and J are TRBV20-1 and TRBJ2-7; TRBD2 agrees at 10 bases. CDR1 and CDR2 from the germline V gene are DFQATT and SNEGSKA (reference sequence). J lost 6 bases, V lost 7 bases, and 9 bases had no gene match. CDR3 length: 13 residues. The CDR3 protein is CSVGLAVLGEQYF. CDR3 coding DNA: TGCAGTGTTGGACTAGCGGTTCTTGGCGAGCAGTACTTC.

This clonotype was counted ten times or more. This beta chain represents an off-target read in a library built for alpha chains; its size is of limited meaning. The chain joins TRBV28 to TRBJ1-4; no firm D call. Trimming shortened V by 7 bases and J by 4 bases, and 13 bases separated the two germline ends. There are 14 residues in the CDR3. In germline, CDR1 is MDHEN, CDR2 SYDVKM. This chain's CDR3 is CASIPTIGNEKLFF. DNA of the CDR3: TGTGCCAGCATCCCGACCATCGGTAATGAAAAACTGTTTTTT.

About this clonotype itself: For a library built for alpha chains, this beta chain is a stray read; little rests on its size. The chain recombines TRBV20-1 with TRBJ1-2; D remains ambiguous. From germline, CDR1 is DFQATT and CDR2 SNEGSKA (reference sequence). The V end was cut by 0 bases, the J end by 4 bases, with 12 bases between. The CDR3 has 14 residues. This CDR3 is CSARDVTVIYGYTF. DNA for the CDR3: TGCAGTGCTAGAGATGTTACGGTGATCTATGGCTACACCTTC.

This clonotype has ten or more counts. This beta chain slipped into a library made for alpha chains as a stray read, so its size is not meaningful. The CDR3 loop is CASSFLRAGLAGGEQYF. Here the CDR3 DNA reads TGTGCCAGCAGTTTCTTGCGGGCGGGACTAGCGGGAGGCGAGCAGTACTTC. The chain couples TRBV12-3 or TRBV12-4 to TRBJ2-7; 15 nucleotides line up with TRBD2. Trimming took 3 bases from V and 6 from J; bases not matched to a gene: 9. The CDR3 has 17 amino acids.

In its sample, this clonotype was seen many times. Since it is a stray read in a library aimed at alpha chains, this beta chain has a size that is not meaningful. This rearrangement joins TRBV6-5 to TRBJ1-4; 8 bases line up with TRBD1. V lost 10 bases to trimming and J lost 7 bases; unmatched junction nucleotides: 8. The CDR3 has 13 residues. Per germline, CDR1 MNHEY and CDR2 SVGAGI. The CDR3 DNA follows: TGTGCCACCAGCACAGGGGGAAGTGAAAAACTGTTTTTT. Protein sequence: CATSTGGSEKLFF.